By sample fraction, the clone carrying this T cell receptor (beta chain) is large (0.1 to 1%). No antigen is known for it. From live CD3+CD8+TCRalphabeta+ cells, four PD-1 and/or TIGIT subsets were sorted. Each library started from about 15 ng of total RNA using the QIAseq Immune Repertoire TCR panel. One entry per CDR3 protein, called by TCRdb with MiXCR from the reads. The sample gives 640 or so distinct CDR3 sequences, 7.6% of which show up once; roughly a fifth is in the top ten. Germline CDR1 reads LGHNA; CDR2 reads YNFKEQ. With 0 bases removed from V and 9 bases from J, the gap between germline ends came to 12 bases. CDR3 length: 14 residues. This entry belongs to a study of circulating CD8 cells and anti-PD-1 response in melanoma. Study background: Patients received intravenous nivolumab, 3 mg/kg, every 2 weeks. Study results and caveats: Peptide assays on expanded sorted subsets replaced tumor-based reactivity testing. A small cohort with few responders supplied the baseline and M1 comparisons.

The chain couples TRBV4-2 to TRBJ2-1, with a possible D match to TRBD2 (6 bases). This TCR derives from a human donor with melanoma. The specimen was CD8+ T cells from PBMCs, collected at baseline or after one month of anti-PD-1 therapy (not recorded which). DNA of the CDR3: TGTGCCAGCAGCCAAGAGGAGACTAGTGGTGAGCAGTTCTTC. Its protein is CASSQEETSGEQFF.